The rows below give T cell receptor beta chains drawn from one sample of a study of T-cell memory formation after mild COVID-19. TCRdb used MiXCR to reprocess the 5' RACE reads, holding one entry per CDR3 protein. The sample holds 340,000 or so distinct CDR3 sequences, 10% to 15% seen once. Sequences were obtained from PBMCs or a T cell subset sorted from them (not recorded which). The receptors originated from a man in his late teens or twenties who had mild COVID-19 (a few samples of this study predate the infection). Cell type and time point are not known. The CDR3 runs from the conserved cysteine through the conserved F or W. D genes are given only for firm matches. Clone sizes are given selectively: once, few, many, or a class where the clone is expanded.

D gene	V gene	clone size	J gene	CDR3 protein	CDR3 DNA
-	TRBV5-1	once	TRBJ1-2	CASSLESGPSGYTF	TGCGCCAGCAGCTTGGAGAGTGGGCCCAGCGGCTACACCTTC
-	TRBV4-1	few	TRBJ2-3	CASSPGPSDSGSTDTQYF	TGCGCCAGCAGCCCGGGTCCCTCCGATAGCGGAAGCACAGATACGCAGTATTTT
TRBD1	TRBV5-5	-	TRBJ1-2	CASTQQGAANYGYTF	TGTGCCAGCACCCAACAGGGGGCAGCTAACTATGGCTACACCTTC
-	TRBV7-9	-	TRBJ2-5	CASSSGIQETQYF	TGTGCCAGCAGCTCCGGGATCCAAGAGACCCAGTACTTC
-	TRBV7-6	-	TRBJ2-1	CASSPQTGSSYNEQFF	TGTGCCAGCAGCCCCCAAACAGGTAGCTCCTACAATGAGCAGTTCTTC
TRBD1	TRBV4-3	-	TRBJ1-6	CASRPDRGYNNSPLHF	TGCGCCAGCAGACCGGACAGGGGTTATAATAATTCACCCCTCCACTTT
TRBD2	TRBV9	few	TRBJ2-3	CASSSIAGGLDTQYF	TGTGCCAGCAGCTCCATAGCGGGGGGGCTAGATACGCAGTATTTT
TRBD1	TRBV10-2	few	TRBJ2-5	CASSELTGGQETQYF	TGCGCCAGCAGTGAGCTTACAGGGGGCCAAGAGACCCAGTACTTC
-	TRBV5-1	-	TRBJ2-4	CASSQSPRDIQYF	TGCGCCAGCAGTCAGTCCCCCCGGGACATTCAGTACTTC
-	TRBV4-1	-	TRBJ1-6	CASSQDSQFNSPLHF	TGCGCCAGCAGCCAAGATTCACAGTTTAATTCACCCCTCCACTTT
-	TRBV6-5	once	TRBJ2-2	CATYQGRGELFF	TGTGCCACCTACCAGGGGCGCGGGGAGCTGTTTTTT
TRBD1	TRBV7-3	-	TRBJ2-2	CASSQGAGNTRELFF	TGTGCCAGCAGCCAGGGGGCAGGGAACACCAGGGAGCTGTTTTTT
-	TRBV30	-	TRBJ2-5	CAWGAETGQETQYF	TGTGCCTGGGGGGCCGAGACAGGTCAAGAGACCCAGTACTTC
-	TRBV7-9	once	TRBJ1-5	CASSLVTAGNNQPQHF	TGTGCCAGCAGCTTAGTAACTGCCGGGAACAATCAGCCCCAGCATTTT
-	TRBV15	few	TRBJ2-3	CATSSRTATDTQYF	TGTGCCACCAGCAGTAGGACTGCCACAGATACGCAGTATTTT
-	TRBV29-1	few	TRBJ1-1	CSVPGATNTEAFF	TGCAGCGTCCCGGGGGCTACTAACACTGAAGCTTTCTTT
TRBD1	TRBV7-2	few	TRBJ1-2	CASSLGGTGAGYGYTF	TGTGCCAGCAGCTTAGGAGGGACAGGGGCGGGCTATGGCTACACCTTC
-	TRBV12-3/TRBV12-4	few	TRBJ1-5	CASGGGPNQPQHF	TGTGCCAGCGGGGGGGGGCCCAATCAGCCCCAGCATTTT
-	TRBV28	few	TRBJ1-2	CASSLFQIRTNYGYTF	TGTGCCAGCAGTTTATTTCAGATTAGGACTAACTATGGCTACACCTTC
TRBD1	TRBV18	many	TRBJ2-1	CASSPEQGAISEQFF	TGTGCCAGCTCACCAGAGCAGGGGGCGATAAGTGAGCAGTTCTTC